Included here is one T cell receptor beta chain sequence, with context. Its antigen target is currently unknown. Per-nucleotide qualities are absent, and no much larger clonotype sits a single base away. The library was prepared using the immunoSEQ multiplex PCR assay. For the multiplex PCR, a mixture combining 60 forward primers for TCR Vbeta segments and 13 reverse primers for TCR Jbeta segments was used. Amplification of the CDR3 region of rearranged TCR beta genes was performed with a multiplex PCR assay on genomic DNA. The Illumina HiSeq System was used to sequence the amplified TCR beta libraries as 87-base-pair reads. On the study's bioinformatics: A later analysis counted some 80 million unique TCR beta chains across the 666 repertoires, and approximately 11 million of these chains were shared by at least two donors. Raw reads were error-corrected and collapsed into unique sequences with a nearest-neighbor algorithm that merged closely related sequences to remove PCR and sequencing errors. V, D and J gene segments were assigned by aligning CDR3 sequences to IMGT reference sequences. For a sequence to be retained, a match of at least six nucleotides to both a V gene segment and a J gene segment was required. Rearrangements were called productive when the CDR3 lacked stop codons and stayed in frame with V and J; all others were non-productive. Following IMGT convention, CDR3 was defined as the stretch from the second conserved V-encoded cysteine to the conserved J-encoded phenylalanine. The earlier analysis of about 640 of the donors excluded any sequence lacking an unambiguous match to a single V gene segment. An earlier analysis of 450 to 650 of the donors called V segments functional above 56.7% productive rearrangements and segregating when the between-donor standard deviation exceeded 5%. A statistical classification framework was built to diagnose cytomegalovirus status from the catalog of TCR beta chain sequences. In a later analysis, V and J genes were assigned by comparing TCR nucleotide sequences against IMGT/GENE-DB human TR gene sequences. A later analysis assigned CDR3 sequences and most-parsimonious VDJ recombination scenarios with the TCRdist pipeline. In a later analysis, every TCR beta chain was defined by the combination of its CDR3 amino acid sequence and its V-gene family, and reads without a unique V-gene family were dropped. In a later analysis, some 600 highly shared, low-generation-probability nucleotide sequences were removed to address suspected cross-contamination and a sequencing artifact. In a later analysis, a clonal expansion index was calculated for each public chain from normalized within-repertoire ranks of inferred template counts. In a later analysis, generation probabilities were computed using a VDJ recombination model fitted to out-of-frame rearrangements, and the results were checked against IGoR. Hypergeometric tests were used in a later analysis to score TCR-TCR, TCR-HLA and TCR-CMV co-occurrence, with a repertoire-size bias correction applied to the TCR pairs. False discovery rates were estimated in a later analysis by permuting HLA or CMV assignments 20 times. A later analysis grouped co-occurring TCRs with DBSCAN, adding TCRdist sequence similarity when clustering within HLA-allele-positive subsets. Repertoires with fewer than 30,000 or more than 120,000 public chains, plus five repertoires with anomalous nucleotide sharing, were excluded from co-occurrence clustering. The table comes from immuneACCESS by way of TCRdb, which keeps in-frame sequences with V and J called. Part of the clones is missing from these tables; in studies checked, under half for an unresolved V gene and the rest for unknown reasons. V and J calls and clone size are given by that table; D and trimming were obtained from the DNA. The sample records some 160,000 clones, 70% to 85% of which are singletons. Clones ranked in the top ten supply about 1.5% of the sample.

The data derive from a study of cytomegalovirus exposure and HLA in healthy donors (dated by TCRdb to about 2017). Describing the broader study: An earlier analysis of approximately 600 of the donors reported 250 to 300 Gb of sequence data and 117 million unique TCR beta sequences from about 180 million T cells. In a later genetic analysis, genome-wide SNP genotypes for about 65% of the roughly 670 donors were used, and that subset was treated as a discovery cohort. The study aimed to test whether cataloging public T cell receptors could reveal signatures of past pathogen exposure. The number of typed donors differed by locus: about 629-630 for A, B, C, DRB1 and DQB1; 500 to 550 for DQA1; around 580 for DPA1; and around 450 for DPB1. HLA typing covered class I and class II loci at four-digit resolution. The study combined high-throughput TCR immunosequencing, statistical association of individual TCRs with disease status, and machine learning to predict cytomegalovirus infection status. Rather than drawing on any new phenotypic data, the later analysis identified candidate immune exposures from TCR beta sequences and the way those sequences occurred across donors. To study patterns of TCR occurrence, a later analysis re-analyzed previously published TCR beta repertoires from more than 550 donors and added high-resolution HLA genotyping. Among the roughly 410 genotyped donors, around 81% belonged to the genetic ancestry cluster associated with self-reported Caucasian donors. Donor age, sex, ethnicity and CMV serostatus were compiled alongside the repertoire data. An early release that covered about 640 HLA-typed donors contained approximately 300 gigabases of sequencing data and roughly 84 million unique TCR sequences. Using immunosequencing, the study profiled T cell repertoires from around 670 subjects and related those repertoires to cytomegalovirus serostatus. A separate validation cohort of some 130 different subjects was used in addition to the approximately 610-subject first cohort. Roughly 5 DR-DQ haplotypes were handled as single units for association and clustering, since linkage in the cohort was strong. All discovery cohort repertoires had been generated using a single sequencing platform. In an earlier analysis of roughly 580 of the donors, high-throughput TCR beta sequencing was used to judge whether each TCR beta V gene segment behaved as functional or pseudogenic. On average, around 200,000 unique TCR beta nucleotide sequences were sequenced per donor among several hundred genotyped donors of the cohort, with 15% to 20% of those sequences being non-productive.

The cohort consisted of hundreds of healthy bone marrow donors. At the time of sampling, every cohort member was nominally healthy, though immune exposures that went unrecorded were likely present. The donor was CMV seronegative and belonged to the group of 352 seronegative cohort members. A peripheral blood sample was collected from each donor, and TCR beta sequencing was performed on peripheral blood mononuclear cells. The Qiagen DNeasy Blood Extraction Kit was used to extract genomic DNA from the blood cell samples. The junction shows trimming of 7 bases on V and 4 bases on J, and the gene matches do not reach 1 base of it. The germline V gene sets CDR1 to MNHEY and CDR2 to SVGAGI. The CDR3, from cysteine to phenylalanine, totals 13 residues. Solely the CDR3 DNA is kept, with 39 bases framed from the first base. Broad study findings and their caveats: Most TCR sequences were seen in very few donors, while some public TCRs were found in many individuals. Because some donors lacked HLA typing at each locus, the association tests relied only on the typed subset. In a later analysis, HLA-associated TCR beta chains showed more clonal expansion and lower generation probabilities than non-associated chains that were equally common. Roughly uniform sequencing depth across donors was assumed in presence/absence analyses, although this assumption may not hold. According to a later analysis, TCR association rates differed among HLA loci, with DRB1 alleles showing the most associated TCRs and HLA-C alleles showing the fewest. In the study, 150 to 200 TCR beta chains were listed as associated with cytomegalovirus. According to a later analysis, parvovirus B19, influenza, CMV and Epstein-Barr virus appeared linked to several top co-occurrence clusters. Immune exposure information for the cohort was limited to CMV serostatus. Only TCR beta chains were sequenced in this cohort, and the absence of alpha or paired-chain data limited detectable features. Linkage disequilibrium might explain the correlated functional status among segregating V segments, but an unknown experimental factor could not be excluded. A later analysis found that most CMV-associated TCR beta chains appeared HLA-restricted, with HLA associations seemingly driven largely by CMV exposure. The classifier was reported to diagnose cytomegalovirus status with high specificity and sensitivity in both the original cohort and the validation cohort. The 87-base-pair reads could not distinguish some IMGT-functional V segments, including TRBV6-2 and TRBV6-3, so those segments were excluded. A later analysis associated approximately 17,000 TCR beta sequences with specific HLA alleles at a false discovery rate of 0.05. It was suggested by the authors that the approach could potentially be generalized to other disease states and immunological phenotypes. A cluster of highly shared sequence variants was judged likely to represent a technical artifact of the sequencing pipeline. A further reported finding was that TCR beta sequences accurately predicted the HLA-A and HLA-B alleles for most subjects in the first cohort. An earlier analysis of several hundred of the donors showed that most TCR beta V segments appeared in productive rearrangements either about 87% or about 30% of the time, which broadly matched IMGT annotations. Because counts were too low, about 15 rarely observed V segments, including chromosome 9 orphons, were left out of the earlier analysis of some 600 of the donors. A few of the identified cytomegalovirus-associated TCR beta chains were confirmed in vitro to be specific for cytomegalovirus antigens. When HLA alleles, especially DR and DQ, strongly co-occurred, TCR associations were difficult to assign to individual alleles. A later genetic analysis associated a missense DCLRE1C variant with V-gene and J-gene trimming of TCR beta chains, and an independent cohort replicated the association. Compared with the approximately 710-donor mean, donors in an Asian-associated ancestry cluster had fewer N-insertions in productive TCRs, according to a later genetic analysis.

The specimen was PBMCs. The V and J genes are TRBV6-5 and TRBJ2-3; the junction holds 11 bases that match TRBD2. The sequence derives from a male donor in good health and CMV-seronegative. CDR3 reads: CASKGLAADTQYF. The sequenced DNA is TGTGCCAGCAAGGGACTAGCGGCAGATACGCAGTATTTT.